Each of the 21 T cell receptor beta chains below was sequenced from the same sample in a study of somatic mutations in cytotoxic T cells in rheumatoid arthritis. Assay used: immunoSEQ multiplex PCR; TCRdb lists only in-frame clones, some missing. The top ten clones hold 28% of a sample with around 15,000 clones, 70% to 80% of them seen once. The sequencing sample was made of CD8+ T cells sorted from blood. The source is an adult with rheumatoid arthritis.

CDR3 coding DNA: TGTGCCAGCAGTTCCCTAGCGGGGGTGACCAATGAGCAGTTCTTC. This sequence encodes CASSSLAGVTNEQFF. V gene TRBV27 combines with J gene TRBJ2-1; TRBD2 matches 10 bases. Germline V lookup: CDR1 MNHEY, CDR2 SMNVEV (reference sequence). This CDR3 comprises 15 residues. The junction had 6 bases not matched to a gene; V was cut back by 4 bases and J by 6 bases.

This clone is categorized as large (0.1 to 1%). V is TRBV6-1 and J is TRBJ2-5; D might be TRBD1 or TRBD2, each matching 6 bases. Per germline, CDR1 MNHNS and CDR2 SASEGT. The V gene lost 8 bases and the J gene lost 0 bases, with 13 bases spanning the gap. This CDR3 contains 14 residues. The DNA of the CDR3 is TGTGCCAGCGGGGAGGACAGAGACCAAGAGACCCAGTACTTC. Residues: CASGEDRDQETQYF.

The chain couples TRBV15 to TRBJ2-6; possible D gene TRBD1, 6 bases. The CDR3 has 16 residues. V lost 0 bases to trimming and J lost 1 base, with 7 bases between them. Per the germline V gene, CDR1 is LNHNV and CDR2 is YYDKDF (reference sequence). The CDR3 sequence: CATSRDRGSGANVLTF. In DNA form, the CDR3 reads TGTGCCACCAGCAGAGATAGGGGGTCTGGGGCCAACGTCCTGACTTTC. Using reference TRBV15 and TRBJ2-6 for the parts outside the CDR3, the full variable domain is DAMVIQNPRYQVTQFGKPVTLSCSQTLNHNVMYWYQQKSSQAPKLLFHYYDKDFNNEADTPDNFQSRRPNTSFCFLDIRSPGLGDTAMYLCATSRDRGSGANVLTFGAGSRLTVL.

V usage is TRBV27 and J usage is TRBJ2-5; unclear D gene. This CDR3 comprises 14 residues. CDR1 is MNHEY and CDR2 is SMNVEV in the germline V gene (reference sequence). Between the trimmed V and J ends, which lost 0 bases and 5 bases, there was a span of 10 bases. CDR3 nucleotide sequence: TGTGCCAGCAGTTTATCCCCAGCGTCGGAGACCCAGTACTTC. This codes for CASSLSPASETQYF.

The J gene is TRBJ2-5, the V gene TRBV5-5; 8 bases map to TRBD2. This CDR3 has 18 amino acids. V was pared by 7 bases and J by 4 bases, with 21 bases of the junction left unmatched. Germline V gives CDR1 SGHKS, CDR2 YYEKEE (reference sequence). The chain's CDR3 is CASHQPGGYKAGSETQYF. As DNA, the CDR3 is TGTGCCAGCCACCAGCCGGGGGGGTATAAGGCCGGGTCAGAGACCCAGTACTTC.

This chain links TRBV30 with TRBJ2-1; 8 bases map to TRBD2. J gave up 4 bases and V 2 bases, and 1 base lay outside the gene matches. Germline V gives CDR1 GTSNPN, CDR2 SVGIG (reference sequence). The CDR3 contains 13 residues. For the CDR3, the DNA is TGTGCCTGGAGTACTAGCGGTTACAATGAGCAGTTCTTC. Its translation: CAWSTSGYNEQFF.

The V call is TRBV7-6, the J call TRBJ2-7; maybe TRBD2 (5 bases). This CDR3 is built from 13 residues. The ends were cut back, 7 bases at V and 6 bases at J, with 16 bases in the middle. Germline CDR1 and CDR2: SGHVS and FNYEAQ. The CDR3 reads CASTPDLAGEQYF. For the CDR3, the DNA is TGTGCCAGCACCCCTGACCTTGCGGGCGAGCAGTACTTC.

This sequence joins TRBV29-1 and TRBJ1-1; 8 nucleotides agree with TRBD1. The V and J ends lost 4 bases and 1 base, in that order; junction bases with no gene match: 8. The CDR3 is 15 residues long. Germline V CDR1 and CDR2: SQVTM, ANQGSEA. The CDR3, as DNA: TGCAGCGTTGTCGATTTTGGACAGGGGAACACTGAAGCTTTCTTT. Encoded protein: CSVVDFGQGNTEAFF.

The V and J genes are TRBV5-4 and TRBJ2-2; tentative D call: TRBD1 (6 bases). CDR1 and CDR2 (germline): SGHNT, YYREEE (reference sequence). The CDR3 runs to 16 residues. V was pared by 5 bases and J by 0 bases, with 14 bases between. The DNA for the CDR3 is TGTGCCAGCAGGAGGGACACCGACACGAACACCGGGGAGCTGTTTTTT. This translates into CASRRDTDTNTGELFF.

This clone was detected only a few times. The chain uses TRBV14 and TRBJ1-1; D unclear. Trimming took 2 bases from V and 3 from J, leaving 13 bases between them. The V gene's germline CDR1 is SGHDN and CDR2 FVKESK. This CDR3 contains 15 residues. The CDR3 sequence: CASSQRAEGHTEAFF. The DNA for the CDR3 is TGTGCCAGCAGCCAAAGGGCGGAAGGCCACACTGAAGCTTTCTTT.

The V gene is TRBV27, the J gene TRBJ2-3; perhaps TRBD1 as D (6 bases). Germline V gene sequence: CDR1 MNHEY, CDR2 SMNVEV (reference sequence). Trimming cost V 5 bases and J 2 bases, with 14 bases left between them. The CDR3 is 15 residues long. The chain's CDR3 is CASSKQGFVTDTQYF. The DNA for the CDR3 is TGTGCCAGCAGTAAACAGGGTTTCGTCACAGATACGCAGTATTTT.

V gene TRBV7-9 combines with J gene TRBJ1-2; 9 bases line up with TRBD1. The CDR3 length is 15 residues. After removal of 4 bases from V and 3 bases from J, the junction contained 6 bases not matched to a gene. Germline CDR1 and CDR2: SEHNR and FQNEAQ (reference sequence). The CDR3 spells CASSWPGQGDYGYTF. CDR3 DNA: TGTGCCAGCAGCTGGCCGGGACAGGGAGACTATGGCTACACCTTC. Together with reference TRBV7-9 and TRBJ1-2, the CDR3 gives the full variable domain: DTGVSQNPRHKITKRGQNVTFRCDPISEHNRLYWYRQTLGQGPEFLTYFQNEAQLEKSRLLSDRFSAERPKGSFSTLEIQRTEQGDSAMYLCASSWPGQGDYGYTFGSGTRLTVV.

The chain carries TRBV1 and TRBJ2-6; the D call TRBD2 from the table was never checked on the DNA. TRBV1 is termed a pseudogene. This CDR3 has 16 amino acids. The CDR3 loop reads CTSSQVCNSGANVLTF. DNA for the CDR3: TGCACCAGCAGCCAAGTATGTAACTCTGGGGCCAACGTCCTGACTTTC.

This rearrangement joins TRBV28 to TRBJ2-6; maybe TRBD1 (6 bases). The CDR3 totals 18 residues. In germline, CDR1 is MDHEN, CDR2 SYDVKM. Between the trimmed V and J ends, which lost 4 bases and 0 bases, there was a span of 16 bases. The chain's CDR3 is CASSYPGAASSGANVLTF. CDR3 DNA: TGTGCCAGCAGTTACCCAGGGGCCGCGTCCTCTGGGGCCAACGTCCTGACTTTC.

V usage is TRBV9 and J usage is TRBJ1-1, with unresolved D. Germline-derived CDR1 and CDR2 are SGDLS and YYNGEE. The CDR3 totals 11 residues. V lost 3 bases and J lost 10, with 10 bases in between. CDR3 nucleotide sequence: TGTGCCAGCAGCGGGGGAGGGAGAGCTTTCTTT. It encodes CASSGGGRAFF.

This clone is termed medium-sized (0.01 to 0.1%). CDR3 coding DNA: TGTGCCAGCAGCTTGGTAGGGGGCTATAATTCACCCCTCCACTTT. Protein product: CASSLVGGYNSPLHF. The chain recombines TRBV5-6 with TRBJ1-6; a possible D gene is TRBD1 (6 bases). Trimming took off 0 bases at V and 3 bases at J, with 7 bases between the two ends. The CDR3 sequence is 15 residues long. The germline V gene encodes CDR1 SGHDT and CDR2 YYEEEE.

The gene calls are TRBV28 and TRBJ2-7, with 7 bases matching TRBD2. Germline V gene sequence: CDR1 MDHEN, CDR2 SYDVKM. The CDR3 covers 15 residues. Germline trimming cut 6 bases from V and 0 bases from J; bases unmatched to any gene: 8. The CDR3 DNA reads TGTGCCAGCAGCAAGGAGCGGGGATTCTCCTACGAGCAGTACTTC. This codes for CASSKERGFSYEQYF.

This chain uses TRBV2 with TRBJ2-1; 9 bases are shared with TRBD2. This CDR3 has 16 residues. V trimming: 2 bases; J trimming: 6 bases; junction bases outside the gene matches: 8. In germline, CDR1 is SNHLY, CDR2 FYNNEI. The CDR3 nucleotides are TGTGCCAGCAGTGAAAGGTTAGCGGGGGTTGGCAATGAGCAGTTCTTC. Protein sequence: CASSERLAGVGNEQFF.

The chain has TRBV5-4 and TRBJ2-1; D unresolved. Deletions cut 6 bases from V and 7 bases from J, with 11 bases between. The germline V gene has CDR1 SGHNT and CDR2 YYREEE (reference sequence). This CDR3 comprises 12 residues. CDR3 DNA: TGTGCCAGCATTTCTCGAGGTAATGAGCAGTTCTTC. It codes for CASISRGNEQFF. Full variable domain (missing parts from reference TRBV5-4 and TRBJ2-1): ETGVTQSPTHLIKTRGQQVTLRCSSQSGHNTVSWYQQALGQGPQFIFQYYREEENGRGNFPPRFSGLQFPNYSSELNVNALELDDSALYLCASISRGNEQFFGPGTRLTVL.

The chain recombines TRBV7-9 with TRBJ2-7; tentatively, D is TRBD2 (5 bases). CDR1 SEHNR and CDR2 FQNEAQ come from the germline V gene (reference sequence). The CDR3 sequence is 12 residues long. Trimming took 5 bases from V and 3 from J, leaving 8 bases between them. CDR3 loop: CASSLRDYEQYF. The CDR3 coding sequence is TGTGCCAGCAGCCTCCGGGACTACGAGCAGTACTTC.

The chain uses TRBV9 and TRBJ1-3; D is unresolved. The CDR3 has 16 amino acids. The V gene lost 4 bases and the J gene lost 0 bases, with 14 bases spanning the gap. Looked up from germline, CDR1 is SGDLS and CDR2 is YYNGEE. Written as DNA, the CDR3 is TGTGCCAGCAGCCCACGGGAAAGGGTCTCTGGAAACACCATATATTTT. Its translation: CASSPRERVSGNTIYF.